The 25 T cell receptor beta chains below were found in one sample sequenced in a study of cytomegalovirus exposure and HLA in healthy donors. The study ran its PCR with 60 Vbeta and 13 Jbeta primers. Sequencing was performed with immunoSEQ multiplex PCR; in TCRdb, only in-frame clones are kept and a portion is missing. The data hold about 200,000 clones, with more than 75% observed a single time. The sequenced material came from PBMCs. The receptors come from a woman between 45 and 65 years old in good health and CMV-seronegative.

There are a few counts of this clone. The J gene is TRBJ1-6, the V gene TRBV5-5, with TRBD1 identical over 7 bases. After removal of 4 bases from V and 7 bases from J, the junction contained 8 bases not matched to a gene. Germline CDR1 SGHKS, CDR2 YYEKEE (reference sequence). The CDR3 has 15 residues. The CDR3 region is CASSRLGGANSPLHF. For the CDR3, the DNA is TGTGCCAGCAGCCGCCTAGGGGGCGCGAATTCACCCCTCCACTTT.

This clone was observed a handful of times. The chain recombines TRBV11-1 with TRBJ1-1; D remains ambiguous. Trimming pared 3 bases from V and 2 bases from J, leaving 10 bases between. CDR3 length equals 14 residues. CDR1 and CDR2 from the germline V gene are SGHAT and FQDESV (reference sequence). The DNA for the CDR3 is TGTGCCAGCAGCTTGGAGGCAGTAAACACTGAAGCTTTCTTT. Translation gives CASSLEAVNTEAFF.

The chain carries TRBV2 and TRBJ2-6; D may be TRBD2 (5 bases). Germline assignment: CDR1 SNHLY and CDR2 FYNNEI. V shed 4 bases and J shed 0 bases, with 10 bases lying between them. The CDR3 loop spans 16 amino acids. CDR3 bases: TGTGCCAGCAGTGGAGGACTCCTCTCTGGGGCCAACGTCCTGACTTTC. Its translation is CASSGGLLSGANVLTF.

V gene TRBV5-4 combines with J gene TRBJ1-1; weak D call: TRBD1 (6 bases). The germline CDR1 and CDR2 sequences are SGHNT and YYREEE (reference sequence). Trimming left V 4 bases short and J 0 bases short, with 10 bases between. The CDR3 sequence is 14 residues long. CDR3 sequence (DNA): TGTGCCAGCAGCAGGGACACCCTGAACACTGAAGCTTTCTTT. Its translation is CASSRDTLNTEAFF. Using reference TRBV5-4 and TRBJ1-1 for the parts outside the CDR3, the full variable domain is ETGVTQSPTHLIKTRGQQVTLRCSSQSGHNTVSWYQQALGQGPQFIFQYYREEENGRGNFPPRFSGLQFPNYSSELNVNALELDDSALYLCASSRDTLNTEAFFGQGTRLTVV.

The genes are TRBV5-4 and TRBJ2-7; 7 bases fit TRBD2. V was clipped by 0 bases and J by 0 bases; unmatched bases: 3. The CDR3 contains 15 residues. Germline V CDR1 and CDR2: SGHNT, YYREEE (reference sequence). The CDR3 coding sequence is TGTGCCAGCAGCTTGGAAGGGAGGGTCTCCTACGAGCAGTACTTC. Protein: CASSLEGRVSYEQYF.

This clone was picked up a small number of times. This chain links TRBV4-2 with TRBJ2-5; D not resolved. V was clipped by 0 bases and J by 2 bases, with 10 bases between them. The CDR3 loop spans 15 amino acids. Looked up from germline, CDR1 is LGHNA and CDR2 is YNFKEQ. The CDR3 DNA reads as TGTGCCAGCAGCCAAGATGGGCAGAGACAAGAGACCCAGTACTTC. Translated: CASSQDGQRQETQYF.

This clone occurred a few times. The V gene is TRBV6-1, the J gene TRBJ2-3; TRBD2 matches at 10 bases. V shed 4 bases, J shed 1 base, and the junction held 2 bases outside the gene matches. Germline V gene lookup returns CDR1 MNHNS and CDR2 SASEGT. The CDR3 is 15 residues long. CDR3 sequence (DNA): TGTGCCAGCAGTGCTAGCGGGGGAGGCACAGATACGCAGTATTTT. Its translation is CASSASGGGTDTQYF.

The genes are TRBV7-2 and TRBJ2-5, with 8 nucleotides matching TRBD2. V shed 6 bases and J 4 bases; nucleotides not matched to a gene: 7. This CDR3 region has 14 residues. In germline, CDR1 is SGHTA, CDR2 FQGNSA. Here the CDR3 DNA reads TGTGCCAGCAGTCTCGGGGGGGCGGGAGAGACCCAGTACTTC. Protein: CASSLGGAGETQYF.

V usage is TRBV5-1 and J usage is TRBJ1-2; TRBD1 matches 12 bases. This CDR3 region has 16 residues. J gave up 7 bases and V 0 bases, and 7 bases lay outside the gene matches. The germline gives CDR1 SGHRS, CDR2 YFSETQ. CDR3 residues: CASSLVPGQGAPGYTF. CDR3 DNA sequence: TGCGCCAGCAGCTTGGTCCCGGGACAGGGGGCGCCTGGCTACACCTTC. Supplemented by reference TRBV5-1 and TRBJ1-2, the full variable domain reads KAGVTQTPRYLIKTRGQQVTLSCSPISGHRSVSWYQQTPGQGLQFLFEYFSETQRNKGNFPGRFSGRQFSNSRSEMNVSTLELGDSALYLCASSLVPGQGAPGYTFGSGTRLTVV.

The chain uses TRBV2 and TRBJ1-4; D possibly corresponds to TRBD1 (6 bases). CDR1 is SNHLY and CDR2 is FYNNEI in the germline V gene. V lost 4 bases, J lost 4 bases, and 13 bases lay in between. The CDR3 has 15 amino acids. Written as DNA, the CDR3 is TGTGCCAGCAGTGGCGGGGGGGCCCTTAATGAAAAACTGTTTTTT. Its translation: CASSGGGALNEKLFF.

This chain joins TRBV7-3 and TRBJ2-5, with 8 bases lining up with TRBD1. Germline CDR1 is SGHTA and CDR2 is FQGTGA. This CDR3 comprises 16 residues. Unmatched junction bases numbered 14, after V lost 6 bases and J lost 5 bases. CDR3 DNA sequence: TGTGCCAGCAGTCCTCGTGGAGGGACAGGAGGGGAGACCCAGTACTTC. The encoded protein is CASSPRGGTGGETQYF.

This sequence joins TRBV6-6 and TRBJ1-4; D is unresolved. CDR1 MNHNY and CDR2 SVGAGI come from the germline V gene (reference sequence). The ends were cut back, 2 bases at V and 2 bases at J, with 12 bases in the middle. This CDR3 is 16 amino acids long. DNA of the CDR3: TGTGCCAGCAGTTACGGAGAAAGCGAGACTAATGAAAAACTGTTTTTT. Translating it yields CASSYGESETNEKLFF.

CDR3 in amino acids: CASSVVPSGAGNTIYF. The CDR3 DNA reads TGTGCCAGCAGCGTAGTCCCCTCAGGTGCCGGAAACACCATATATTTT. The rearrangement joins TRBV9 to TRBJ1-3; the D is unclear. The CDR3 runs 16 residues. Germline values: CDR1 SGDLS, CDR2 YYNGEE. V was clipped by 0 bases and J by 4 bases, with 14 bases between them.

This clone was recorded a few times. At one end the junction does not follow the germline gene, possibly because of a read error. At the DNA level, this CDR3 is encoded by other sequences in the same sample as well. In DNA, the CDR3 is TGCGCCAGCAGCCTCGGGACAGAGATGGAAGTTTTCTTT. As protein: CASSLGTEMEVFF. V gene TRBV5-1 combines with J gene TRBJ1-1; TRBD1 agrees at 7 bases. The germline V gene encodes CDR1 SGHRS and CDR2 YFSETQ. The CDR3 spans 13 residues.

This CDR3 is CASSVDPGSGVAGGRVNEQFF. The CDR3 nucleotides are TGTGCCAGCAGCGTAGACCCTGGATCGGGGGTAGCGGGAGGAAGGGTTAATGAGCAGTTCTTC. The V and J genes are TRBV9 and TRBJ2-1; 10 bases fit TRBD2. CDR1 and CDR2 (germline): SGDLS, YYNGEE. The trim removed 0 bases at V and 7 bases at J, leaving 22 bases unmatched. This CDR3 spans 21 amino acids.

The chain couples TRBV5-1 to TRBJ1-4; D is ambiguous. This CDR3 contains 14 residues. Germline V CDR1 and CDR2: SGHRS, YFSETQ. Trimming took 0 bases from V and 8 from J, leaving 11 bases between them. This CDR3 is CASSLDGVLEKLFF. The CDR3 coding sequence is TGCGCCAGCAGCTTGGACGGGGTTTTGGAAAAACTGTTTTTT.

The chain joins TRBV6-6 to TRBJ2-3, with 8 bases identical to TRBD2. V shed 0 bases, J shed 1 base, and the junction held 3 bases outside the gene matches. From germline, CDR1 is MNHNY and CDR2 SVGAGI (reference sequence). The length of the CDR3 is 16 residues. The CDR3 loop is CASSYSRGGGTDTQYF. The CDR3 nucleotides read TGTGCCAGCAGTTACTCCCGGGGGGGAGGCACAGATACGCAGTATTTT.

This chain uses TRBV9 with TRBJ1-2, with D unresolved. Germline V CDR1 and CDR2: SGDLS, YYNGEE. CDR3 length: 15 amino acids. V dropped 4 bases and J dropped 8 bases, with 21 bases sitting between them. CDR3 region: CASSSSLRRSSGYTF. CDR3 nucleotides: TGTGCCAGCAGCTCGAGCCTCCGGAGGAGTTCGGGCTACACCTTC.

This clone occurred a few times. The chain has TRBV28 and TRBJ2-7; D is unresolved. V gave up 6 bases and J gave up 3 bases, with 24 bases separating them. The CDR3 is 17 residues long. CDR1 and CDR2 from the germline V gene are MDHEN and SYDVKM. CDR3 DNA sequence: TGTGCCAGCAGACCACTCCCCCTGAGGCAGAGTCTCTACGAGCAGTACTTC. It is translated as CASRPLPLRQSLYEQYF.

For the CDR3, the DNA is TGCGCCAGCAGTTCGGGGGGGGTCCAGCCCCAGCATTTT. Amino acid sequence: CASSSGGVQPQHF. The chain uses TRBV10-2 and TRBJ1-5; TRBD1 is a possible D gene (5 bases). V lost 5 bases to trimming and J lost 7 bases, with 12 bases between them. Germline loops: CDR1 WSHSY, CDR2 SAAADI. CDR3 size: 13 residues.

The CDR3 spells CSVDSSSGGNEQFF. In DNA form, the CDR3 reads TGCAGCGTTGACTCGTCTAGCGGCGGCAATGAGCAGTTCTTC. The chain recombines TRBV29-1 with TRBJ2-1; 7 nucleotides agree with TRBD2. V trimming: 3 bases; J trimming: 6 bases; junction bases outside the gene matches: 8. Germline V gives CDR1 SQVTM, CDR2 ANQGSEA. The CDR3 spans 14 residues.

V is TRBV7-2 and J is TRBJ2-3; 16 bases agree with TRBD2. Germline V CDR1 and CDR2: SGHTA, FQGNSA. The CDR3 loop spans 18 amino acids. V lost 5 bases and J lost 6; bases outside the gene matches: 11. The CDR3 nucleotides read TGTGCCAGCAGCGAACCGGGACTAGCGGGAGGGGGAGGTGATACGCAGTATTTT. It specifies CASSEPGLAGGGGDTQYF.

The DNA for the CDR3 is TGTGCCAGCAGTTACGCCCGAGCAACGAACACTGAAGCTTTCTTT. It encodes CASSYARATNTEAFF. The chain links TRBV6-5 to TRBJ1-1; D is ambiguous. Germline CDR1 MNHEY, CDR2 SVGAGI. With 2 bases removed from V and 1 base from J, the gap between germline ends came to 11 bases. This CDR3 has 15 residues.

The chain is built from TRBV5-5 and TRBJ1-2; 7 nucleotides match TRBD1. Germline values: CDR1 SGHKS, CDR2 YYEKEE (reference sequence). V was pared by 0 bases and J by 8 bases, with 10 bases of the junction left unmatched. The CDR3 has 15 residues. CDR3: CASSLEGGRGSGYTF. CDR3 DNA: TGTGCCAGCAGCTTGGAAGGGGGCAGGGGGAGCGGCTACACCTTC.

The chain has TRBV2 and TRBJ1-4, with TRBD1 matching over 12 bases. CDR3 length: 15 residues. Germline V gene lookup returns CDR1 SNHLY and CDR2 FYNNEI. The trim removed 8 bases at V and 7 bases at J, leaving 8 bases unmatched. Here the CDR3 DNA reads TGTGCCAGCCGCGGGACAGGGGGCGCGGGTGAAAAACTGTTTTTT. Translation: CASRGTGGAGEKLFF.